The entry that follows covers one TCR beta chain sequence. The antigen is not known. Time point defined: new active TB diagnosis, blood taken before or within 7 days of starting treatment. This sample is part of a study of T cells in tuberculosis. Study overall: The T cells targeted glucose monomycolate, a mycobacterial lipid, via CD1B.

The CDR3 covers 15 residues. Germline V gene lookup returns CDR1 LNHNV and CDR2 YYDKDF (reference sequence). With 3 bases clipped from V and 2 bases from J, the junction kept 3 bases outside the gene matches. Sequenced by immunoSEQ multiplex PCR; TCRdb stores in-frame clones only, minus some. In the table there are over 30,000 clones, 93% of which are singletons. Points from the study as a whole: Active tuberculosis cases were adults; controls were adolescents.

Material: PBMCs, obtained at tuberculosis diagnosis. The clonotype originates from an adult with tuberculosis. The genes are TRBV15 and TRBJ2-1; TRBD2 matches 8 bases. CDR3 amino acids: CATSRERGPYNEQFF. The CDR3 DNA is TGTGCCACCAGCAGGGAGCGGGGGCCCTACAATGAGCAGTTCTTC.